Shown below are 23 T cell receptor beta chains from a single sample sequenced in a study of control samples from healthy donors and cancer patients. Assay used: immunoSEQ multiplex PCR; TCRdb lists only in-frame clones, some missing. The table records about 160,000 clones, about 90% of them present only once. The sample taken for sequencing was blood. Every receptor here comes from a man aged 25 to 40 in good health.

J is TRBJ1-2 and V is TRBV6-5, with 10 bases aligning to TRBD1. Losses at the gene ends were 6 bases for V and 8 bases for J; bases not matched to a gene: 6. This CDR3 region has 13 residues. Germline loops: CDR1 MNHEY, CDR2 SVGAGI. This chain's CDR3 is CASSAGTGVGYTF. The CDR3 region has the DNA TGTGCCAGCAGCGCCGGGACAGGGGTCGGCTACACCTTC.

The V gene is TRBV7-9, the J gene TRBJ2-7; TRBD2 aligns across 10 bases. From germline, CDR1 is SEHNR and CDR2 FQNEAQ (reference sequence). V was clipped by 4 bases and J by 6 bases; unmatched bases: 12. The CDR3 has 16 residues. The DNA for the CDR3 is TGTGCCAGCAGCTCCAAATGGGAGCGGGAGGGCCGCGAGCAGTACTTC. It yields the protein CASSSKWEREGREQYF. Together with reference TRBV7-9 and TRBJ2-7, the CDR3 gives the full variable domain: DTGVSQNPRHKITKRGQNVTFRCDPISEHNRLYWYRQTLGQGPEFLTYFQNEAQLEKSRLLSDRFSAERPKGSFSTLEIQRTEQGDSAMYLCASSSKWEREGREQYFGPGTRLTVT.

This chain connects TRBV19 to TRBJ1-5; D is unresolved. V was pared by 6 bases and J by 4 bases, with 16 bases between. CDR1 is LNHDA, CDR2 SQIVND, per germline (reference sequence). This CDR3 is built from 15 residues. CDR3 in DNA: TGTGCCAGTAGAACCCAGACTAAGGTAAATCAGCCCCAGCATTTT. Amino acid sequence: CASRTQTKVNQPQHF.

This chain connects TRBV7-9 to TRBJ1-1; D uncertain. The V end lost 2 bases, the J end lost 5 bases, and 12 bases lay between the germline ends. The CDR3 covers 14 residues. Germline V lookup: CDR1 SEHNR, CDR2 FQNEAQ (reference sequence). The CDR3 region is CASSLNWAGTEAFF. CDR3 nucleotides: TGTGCCAGCAGCTTAAACTGGGCGGGAACTGAAGCTTTCTTT.

This chain uses TRBV28 with TRBJ2-7; D tentatively fits TRBD1 or TRBD2 (5 bases each). The CDR3 is made up of 16 amino acids. Germline V gene data show CDR1 as MDHEN and CDR2 as SYDVKM. Trimming took off 2 bases at V and 1 base at J, with 15 bases between the two ends. CDR3: CASSLETRWGSYEQYF. CDR3 nucleotides: TGTGCCAGCAGTTTAGAGACAAGGTGGGGGTCCTACGAGCAGTACTTC.

This clone was counted only a few times. This chain links TRBV5-1 with TRBJ2-7; tentatively, D is TRBD1 (7 bases). CDR1 and CDR2 from the germline V gene are SGHRS and YFSETQ. The CDR3 totals 14 residues. The V and J ends lost 2 bases and 4 bases respectively, with 13 bases between them. DNA of the CDR3: TGCGCCAGCAGCTTTGGAGGGGGCATGTACGAGCAGTACTTC. Translating gives CASSFGGGMYEQYF.

V gene TRBV7-2 combines with J gene TRBJ1-2, with D perhaps matching TRBD1 (5 bases). Trimming took off 5 bases at V and 1 base at J, with 11 bases between the two ends. Germline-derived CDR1 and CDR2 are SGHTA and FQGNSA. The CDR3 runs 14 residues. The CDR3 protein is CASSPRQSNYGYTF. CDR3 nucleotide sequence: TGTGCCAGCAGCCCTAGACAGAGTAACTATGGCTACACCTTC.

The chain has TRBV30 and TRBJ1-1; D remains unclear. V was pared by 0 bases and J by 8 bases, with 10 bases between. Germline V gene lookup returns CDR1 GTSNPN and CDR2 SVGIG (reference sequence). The CDR3 is 12 amino acids. The CDR3 reads CAWSVTGLEAFF. The CDR3 DNA is TGTGCCTGGAGTGTAACGGGATTGGAAGCTTTCTTT.

This chain links TRBV7-2 with TRBJ2-1, with 7 bases matching TRBD2. V shed 6 bases, J shed 6 bases, and the junction held 8 bases outside the gene matches. This CDR3 has 14 amino acids. CDR1 and CDR2 from the germline V gene are SGHTA and FQGNSA. The CDR3 sequence: CASRKGAGLNEQFF. Written as DNA, the CDR3 is TGTGCCAGCAGGAAGGGAGCGGGGCTCAATGAGCAGTTCTTC.

The chain carries TRBV21-1 and TRBJ2-1; the table's D call, TRBD1, was not checked against the DNA. TRBV21-1 is listed as a pseudogene. This CDR3 is 14 amino acids long. CDR3 nucleotides: TGTGCCAGCAGCAAATCGTTCAGGTACAATGAGCAGTTCTTC. It is translated as CASSKSFRYNEQFF.

V is TRBV2 and J is TRBJ1-5; D is perhaps TRBD1 (5 bases). CDR1 is SNHLY, CDR2 FYNNEI, per germline. V gave up 5 bases and J gave up 7 bases, with 12 bases separating them. This CDR3 spans 13 amino acids. This chain's CDR3 is CASSRGEGQPQHF. Here the CDR3 DNA reads TGTGCCAGCAGTAGGGGTGAGGGGCAGCCCCAGCATTTT. The variable domain in full, with the rest retrieved from reference TRBV2 and TRBJ1-5, is EPEVTQTPSHQVTQMGQEVILRCVPISNHLYFYWYRQILGQKVEFLVSFYNNEISEKSEIFDDQFSVERPDGSNFTLKIRSTKLEDSAMYFCASSRGEGQPQHFGDGTRLSIL.

The rearrangement joins TRBV27 to TRBJ2-5, with 9 bases identical to TRBD2. Germline lookup yields CDR1 MNHEY and CDR2 SMNVEV (reference sequence). CDR3 length: 14 residues. After removal of 3 bases from V and 4 bases from J, the junction contained 3 bases not matched to a gene. CDR3 nucleotides: TGTGCCAGCAGTTTCGGCGGGAGGGGAGAGACCCAGTACTTC. As protein: CASSFGGRGETQYF.

The CDR3 reads CSVSQGNEQFF. The CDR3 coding sequence is TGCAGCGTATCACAGGGGAATGAGCAGTTCTTC. The J gene is TRBJ2-1, the V gene TRBV29-1, with 7 positions matching TRBD1. The germline V gene encodes CDR1 SQVTM and CDR2 ANQGSEA. V was pared by 6 bases and J by 7 bases, with 3 bases of the junction left unmatched. The CDR3 has 11 amino acids.

V gene TRBV19 combines with J gene TRBJ2-7; D perhaps matches TRBD1 (6 bases). This CDR3 is built from 13 residues. The V end lost 3 bases, the J end lost 3 bases, and 9 bases lay between the germline ends. Germline V gives CDR1 LNHDA, CDR2 SQIVND (reference sequence). The CDR3 spells CASSILQGYEQYF. CDR3 DNA: TGTGCCAGTAGTATCTTACAGGGCTACGAGCAGTACTTC.

The rearrangement uses TRBV7-8 and TRBJ2-1, with TRBD2 matching 11 bases. CDR1 and CDR2 (germline): SGHVS, FQNEAQ. Trimming took 5 bases from V and 5 from J; bases not matched to a gene: 11. The CDR3 is 17 residues long. CDR3 sequence (DNA): TGTGCCAGCAGCGGCGGGACTAGCGGCCACAGCAACAATGAGCAGTTCTTC. This encodes CASSGGTSGHSNNEQFF.

The chain joins TRBV5-1 to TRBJ1-2; 12 nucleotides align to TRBD1. Germline V gene sequence: CDR1 SGHRS, CDR2 YFSETQ. The CDR3 has 14 residues. Germline trimming cut 4 bases from V and 6 bases from J; bases unmatched to any gene: 4. CDR3 protein: CASSGGQGADGYTF. The CDR3 DNA sequence: TGCGCCAGCAGCGGGGGACAGGGGGCCGATGGCTACACCTTC.

The genes are TRBV10-3 and TRBJ1-2, with TRBD1 matching 7 bases. This CDR3 comprises 14 residues. V lost 8 bases and J lost 1; bases outside the gene matches: 7. The germline V gene has CDR1 ENHRY and CDR2 SYGVKD. The chain's CDR3 is CAISGTAFNYGYTF. For the CDR3, the DNA is TGTGCCATCTCCGGGACAGCCTTTAACTATGGCTACACCTTC.

The J gene is TRBJ1-1, the V gene TRBV18; D possibly corresponds to TRBD1 (6 bases). V lost 3 bases, J lost 4 bases, and 15 bases lay in between. The CDR3 spans 15 residues. The germline CDR1 and CDR2 sequences are KGHSH and LQKENI. For the CDR3, the DNA is TGTGCCAGCTCACCTCAGCGGGGGGCCGCCACTGAAGCTTTCTTT. Protein: CASSPQRGAATEAFF.

This sequence joins TRBV5-4 and TRBJ2-7; 8 bases line up with TRBD2. The CDR3 consists of 16 residues. Trimming removed 3 bases from V and 8 bases from J; junction bases left unmatched: 16. CDR1 is SGHNT and CDR2 is YYREEE in the germline V gene (reference sequence). CDR3 bases: TGTGCCAGCAGCTCCCCCGGTAGCGGGGCATCTACGAAGCAGTACTTC. Its protein is CASSSPGSGASTKQYF.

This chain connects TRBV7-6 to TRBJ2-5; TRBD1 is a possible D gene (6 bases). The germline gives CDR1 SGHVS, CDR2 FNYEAQ. V lost 0 bases and J lost 11, with 13 bases in between. This CDR3 contains 13 residues. The CDR3 reads CASSLARIQGQYF. As DNA, the CDR3 is TGTGCCAGCAGCTTAGCGCGGATTCAGGGGCAGTACTTC.

Details on this clone: A junction boundary mismatches the germline segment, possibly from a read error. In nucleotides, the CDR3 is TGTGCCAGCAGCATGGGCGTGCACGATTTT. It is translated as CASSMGVHDF. The rearrangement joins TRBV13 to TRBJ1-3; no reliable D call. Looked up from germline, CDR1 is PRHDT and CDR2 is FYEKMQ (reference sequence). There are 10 residues in the CDR3. Based on the CDR3 plus reference TRBV13 and TRBJ1-3, the full variable domain is AAGVIQSPRHLIKEKRETATLKCYPIPRHDTVYWYQQGPGQDPQFLISFYEKMQSDKGSIPDRFSAQQFSDYHSELNMSSLELGDSALYFCASSMGVHDFGEGSWLTVV.

The gene calls are TRBV11-3 and TRBJ2-1; D not certain. There are 13 residues in the CDR3. V was trimmed by 5 bases and J by 8 bases, leaving 13 bases between them. Looked up from germline, CDR1 is SGHNT and CDR2 is YENEEA. The CDR3: CASSPRFTDEQFF. The CDR3 DNA reads TGTGCCAGCAGCCCCAGGTTTACCGATGAGCAGTTCTTC.

This clone has just one count. The chain joins TRBV4-3 to TRBJ1-1; TRBD1 agrees at 9 bases. V lost 2 bases and J lost 6; bases outside the gene matches: 7. CDR1 is LGHNA, CDR2 YSLEER, per germline. The CDR3 covers 15 residues. CDR3 in amino acids: CASSQREDRGAEAFF. In DNA, the CDR3 is TGCGCCAGCAGCCAACGTGAGGACAGGGGCGCTGAAGCTTTCTTT.